This T cell receptor (beta chain) emerged from a study of T cell repertoires in cytomegalovirus infection. For the study at large: From public TCR beta signatures came an indication of both CMV infection and matching HLA type. General study results and limits: CMV-specific TCR beta clonotypes restricted by HLA-C dominated the ex vivo response.

TCRdb used MiXCR to reprocess the reads, holding one entry per CDR3 protein. The sample has approximately 97,000 distinct CDR3 sequences, 16% seen once. In this sample, this clonotype turned up a few times. Its antigen is undetermined. CDR3 length equals 16 residues. Trimming stripped 3 bases from V and 1 base from J, with 12 bases between. The rearrangement links TRBV12-3 or TRBV12-4 to TRBJ2-2, with D perhaps TRBD1 or TRBD2 (5 bases each). Material: PBMCs. The clonotype comes from a human donor in good health (CMV status not recorded). Some clones in this sample may be carry-over from other donors' samples. CDR3 in amino acids: CASSFDSGVNTGELFF. Here the CDR3 DNA reads TGTGCCAGCAGTTTCGACAGCGGAGTGAACACCGGGGAGCTGTTTTTT.